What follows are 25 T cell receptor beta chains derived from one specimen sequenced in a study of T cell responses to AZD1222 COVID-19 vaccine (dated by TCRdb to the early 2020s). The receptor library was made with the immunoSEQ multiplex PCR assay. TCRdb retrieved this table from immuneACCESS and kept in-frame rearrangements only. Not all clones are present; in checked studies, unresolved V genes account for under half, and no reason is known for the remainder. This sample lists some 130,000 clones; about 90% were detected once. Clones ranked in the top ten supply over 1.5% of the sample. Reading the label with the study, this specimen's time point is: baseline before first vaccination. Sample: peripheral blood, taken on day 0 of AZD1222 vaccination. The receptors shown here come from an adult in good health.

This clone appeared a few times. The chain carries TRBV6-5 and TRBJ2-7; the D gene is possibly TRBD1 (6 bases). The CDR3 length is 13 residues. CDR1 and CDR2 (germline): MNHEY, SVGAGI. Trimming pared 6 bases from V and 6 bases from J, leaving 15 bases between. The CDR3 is CASRKGHTREQYF. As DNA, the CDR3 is TGTGCCAGCAGAAAGGGACATACACGCGAGCAGTACTTC.

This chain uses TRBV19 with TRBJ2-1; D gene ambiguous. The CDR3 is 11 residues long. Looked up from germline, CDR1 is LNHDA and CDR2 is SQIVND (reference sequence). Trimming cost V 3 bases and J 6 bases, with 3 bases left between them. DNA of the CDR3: TGTGCCAGTAGTATCTCCAATGAGCAGTTCTTC. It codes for CASSISNEQFF.

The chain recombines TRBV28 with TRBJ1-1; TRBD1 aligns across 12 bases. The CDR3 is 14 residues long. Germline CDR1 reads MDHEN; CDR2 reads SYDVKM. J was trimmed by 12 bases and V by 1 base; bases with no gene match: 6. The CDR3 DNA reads TGTGCCAGCAGTTTATTTGGGACAGGGGGCGAAACTTTCTTT. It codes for CASSLFGTGGETFF.

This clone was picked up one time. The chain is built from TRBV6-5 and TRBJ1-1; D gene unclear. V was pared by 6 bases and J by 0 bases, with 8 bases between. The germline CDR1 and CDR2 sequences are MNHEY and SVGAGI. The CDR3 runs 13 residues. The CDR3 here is CASRTKLNTEAFF. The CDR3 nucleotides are TGTGCCAGCAGAACAAAATTGAACACTGAAGCTTTCTTT.

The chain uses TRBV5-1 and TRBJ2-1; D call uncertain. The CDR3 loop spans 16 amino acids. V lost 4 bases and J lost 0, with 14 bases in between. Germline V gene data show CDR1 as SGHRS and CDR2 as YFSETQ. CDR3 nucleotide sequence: TGCGCCAGCAGCCGGAAGACACTTGGCTCCTACAATGAGCAGTTCTTC. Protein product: CASSRKTLGSYNEQFF.

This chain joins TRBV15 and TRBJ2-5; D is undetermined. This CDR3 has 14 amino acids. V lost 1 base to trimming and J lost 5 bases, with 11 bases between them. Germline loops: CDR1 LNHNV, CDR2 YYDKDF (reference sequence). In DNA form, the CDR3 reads TGTGCCACCAGCAGAGGCGGCGCGTGGGAGACCCAGTACTTC. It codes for CATSRGGAWETQYF.

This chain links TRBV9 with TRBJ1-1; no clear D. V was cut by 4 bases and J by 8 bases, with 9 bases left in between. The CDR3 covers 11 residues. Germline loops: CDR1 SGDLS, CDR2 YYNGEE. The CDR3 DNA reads TGTGCCAGCAGCCCGCCGGGGGAAGCTTTCTTT. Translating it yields CASSPPGEAFF.

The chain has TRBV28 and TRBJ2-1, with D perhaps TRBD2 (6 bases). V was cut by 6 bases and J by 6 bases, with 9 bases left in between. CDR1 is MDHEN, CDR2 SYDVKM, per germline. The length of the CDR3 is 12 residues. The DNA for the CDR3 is TGTGCCAGCAGGATCGGGGGCAATGAGCAGTTCTTC. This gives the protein CASRIGGNEQFF.

CDR3 amino acids: CAWSVSSETQYF. The CDR3, as DNA: TGTGCCTGGAGTGTAAGTTCAGAGACCCAGTACTTC. The chain links TRBV30 to TRBJ2-5; D not certain. V lost 0 bases and J 4 bases, leaving 6 bases between the germline ends. The germline CDR1 and CDR2 sequences are GTSNPN and SVGIG (reference sequence). The length of the CDR3 is 12 residues. The whole variable domain, remainder taken from reference TRBV30 and TRBJ2-5, is SQTIHQWPATLVQPVGSPLSLECTVEGTSNPNLYWYRQAAGRGLQLLFYSVGIGQISSEVPQNLSASRPQDRQFILSSKKLLLSDSGFYLCAWSVSSETQYFGPGTRLLVL.

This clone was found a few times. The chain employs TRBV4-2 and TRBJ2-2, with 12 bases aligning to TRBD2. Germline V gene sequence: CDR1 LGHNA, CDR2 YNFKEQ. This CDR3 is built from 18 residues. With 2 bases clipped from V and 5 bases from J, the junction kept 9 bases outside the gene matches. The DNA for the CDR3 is TGTGCCAGCAGCCAAATGGCTAGCGGGGGGGCCACGACCGGGGAGCTGTTTTTT. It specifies CASSQMASGGATTGELFF.

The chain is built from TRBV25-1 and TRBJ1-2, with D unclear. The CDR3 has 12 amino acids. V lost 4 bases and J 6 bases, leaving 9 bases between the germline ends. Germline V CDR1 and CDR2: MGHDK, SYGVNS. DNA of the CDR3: TGTGCCAGCAGTGGCAATGTGGATGGCTACACCTTC. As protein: CASSGNVDGYTF.

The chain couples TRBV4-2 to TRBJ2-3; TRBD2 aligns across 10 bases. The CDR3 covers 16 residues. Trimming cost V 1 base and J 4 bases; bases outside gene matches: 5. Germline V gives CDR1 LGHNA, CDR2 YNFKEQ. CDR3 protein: CASSQVIAGGSDTQYF. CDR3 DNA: TGTGCCAGCAGCCAAGTCATAGCGGGAGGTTCAGATACGCAGTATTTT.

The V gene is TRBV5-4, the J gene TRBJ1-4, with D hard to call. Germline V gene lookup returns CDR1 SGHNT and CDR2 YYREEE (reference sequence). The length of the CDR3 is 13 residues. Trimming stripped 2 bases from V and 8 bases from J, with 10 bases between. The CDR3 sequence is CASSFTGNEKLFF. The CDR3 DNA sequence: TGTGCCAGCAGCTTTACGGGAAACGAAAAACTGTTTTTT.

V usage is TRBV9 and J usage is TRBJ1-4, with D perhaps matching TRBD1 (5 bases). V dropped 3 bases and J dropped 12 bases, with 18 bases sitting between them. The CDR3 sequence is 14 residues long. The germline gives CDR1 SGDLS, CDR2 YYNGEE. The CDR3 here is CASSAGPIGGELFF. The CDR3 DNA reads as TGTGCCAGCAGCGCAGGGCCTATTGGCGGGGAACTGTTTTTT. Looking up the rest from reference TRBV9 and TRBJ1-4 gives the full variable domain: DSGVTQTPKHLITATGQRVTLRCSPRSGDLSVYWYQQSLDQGLQFLIQYYNGEERAKGNILERFSAQQFPDLHSELNLSSLELGDSALYFCASSAGPIGGELFFGSGTQLSVL.

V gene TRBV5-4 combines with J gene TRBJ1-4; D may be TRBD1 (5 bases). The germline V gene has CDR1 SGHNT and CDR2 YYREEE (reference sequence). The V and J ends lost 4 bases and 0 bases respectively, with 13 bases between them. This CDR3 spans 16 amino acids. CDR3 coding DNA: TGTGCCAGCAGCCGTGGGGCAGTCTCAACTAATGAAAAACTGTTTTTT. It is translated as CASSRGAVSTNEKLFF.

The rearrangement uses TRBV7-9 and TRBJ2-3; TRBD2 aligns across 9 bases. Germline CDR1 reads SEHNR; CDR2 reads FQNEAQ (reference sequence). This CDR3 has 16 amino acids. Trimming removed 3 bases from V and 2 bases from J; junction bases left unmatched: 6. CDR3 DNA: TGTGCCAGCAGCTTCCCGGCTAGCGGGGCCACAGATACGCAGTATTTT. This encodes CASSFPASGATDTQYF.

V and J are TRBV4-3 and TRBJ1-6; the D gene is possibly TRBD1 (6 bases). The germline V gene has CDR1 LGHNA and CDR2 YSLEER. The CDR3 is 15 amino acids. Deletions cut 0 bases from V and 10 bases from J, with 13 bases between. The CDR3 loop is CASSQEPRGGSPLHF. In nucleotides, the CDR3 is TGCGCCAGCAGCCAAGAACCCAGGGGAGGATCACCCCTCCACTTT.

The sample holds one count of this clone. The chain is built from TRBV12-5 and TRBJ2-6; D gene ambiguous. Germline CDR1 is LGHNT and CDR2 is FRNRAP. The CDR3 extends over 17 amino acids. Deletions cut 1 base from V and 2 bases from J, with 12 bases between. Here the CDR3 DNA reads TGTGCTAGTGGTTTGGCCACTACCAGTACTGGGGCCAACGTCCTGACTTTC. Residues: CASGLATTSTGANVLTF. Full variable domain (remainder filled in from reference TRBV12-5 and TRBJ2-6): DARVTQTPRHKVTEMGQEVTMRCQPILGHNTVFWYRQTMMQGLELLAYFRNRAPLDDSGMPKDRFSAEMPDATLATLKIQPSEPRDSAVYFCASGLATTSTGANVLTFGAGSRLTVL.

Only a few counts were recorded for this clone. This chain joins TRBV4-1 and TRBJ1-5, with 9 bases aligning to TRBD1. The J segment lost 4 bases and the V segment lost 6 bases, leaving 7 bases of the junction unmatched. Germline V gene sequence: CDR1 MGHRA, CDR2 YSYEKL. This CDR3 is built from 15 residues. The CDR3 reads CASSHPDRGNQPQHF. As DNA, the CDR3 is TGCGCCAGCAGTCACCCGGACAGGGGTAATCAGCCCCAGCATTTT.

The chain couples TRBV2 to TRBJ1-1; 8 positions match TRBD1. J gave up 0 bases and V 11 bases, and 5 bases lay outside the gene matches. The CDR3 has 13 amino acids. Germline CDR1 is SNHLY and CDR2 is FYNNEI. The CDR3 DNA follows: TGTGCCGGGCGGACAGGGTTGAACACTGAAGCTTTCTTT. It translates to CAGRTGLNTEAFF.

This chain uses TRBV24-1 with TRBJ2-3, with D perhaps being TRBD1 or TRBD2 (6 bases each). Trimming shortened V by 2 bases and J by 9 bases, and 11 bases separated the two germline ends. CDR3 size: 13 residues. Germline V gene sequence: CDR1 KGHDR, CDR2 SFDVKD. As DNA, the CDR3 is TGTGCCACCAGTGATTATCGAGGGGGGACGCAGTATTTT. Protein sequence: CATSDYRGGTQYF.

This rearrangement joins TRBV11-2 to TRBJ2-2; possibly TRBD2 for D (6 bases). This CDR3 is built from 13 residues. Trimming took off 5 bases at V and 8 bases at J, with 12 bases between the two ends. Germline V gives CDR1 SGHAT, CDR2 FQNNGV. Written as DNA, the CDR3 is TGTGCCAGCAGCCGCGGGGCGTCTGGGGAGCTGTTTTTT. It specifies CASSRGASGELFF.

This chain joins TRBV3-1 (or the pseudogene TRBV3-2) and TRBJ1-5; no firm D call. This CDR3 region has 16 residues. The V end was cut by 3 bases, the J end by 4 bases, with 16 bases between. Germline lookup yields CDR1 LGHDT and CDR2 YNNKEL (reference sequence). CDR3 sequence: CASSQNYAVPNQPQHF. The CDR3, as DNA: TGTGCCAGCAGCCAGAATTATGCGGTCCCAAATCAGCCCCAGCATTTT.

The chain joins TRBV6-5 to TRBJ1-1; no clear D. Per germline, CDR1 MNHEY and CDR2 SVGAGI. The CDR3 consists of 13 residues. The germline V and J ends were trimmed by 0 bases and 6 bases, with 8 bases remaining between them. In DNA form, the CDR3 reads TGTGCCAGCAGTTACTCGACCGGAGCTGAAGCTTTCTTT. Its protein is CASSYSTGAEAFF.

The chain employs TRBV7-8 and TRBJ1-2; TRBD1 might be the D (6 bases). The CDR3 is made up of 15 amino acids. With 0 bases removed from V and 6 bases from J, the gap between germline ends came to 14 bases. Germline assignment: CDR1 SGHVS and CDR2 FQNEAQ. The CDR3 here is CASSLAQGFGDGYTF. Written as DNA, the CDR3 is TGTGCCAGCAGCTTAGCCCAGGGGTTCGGTGATGGCTACACCTTC.